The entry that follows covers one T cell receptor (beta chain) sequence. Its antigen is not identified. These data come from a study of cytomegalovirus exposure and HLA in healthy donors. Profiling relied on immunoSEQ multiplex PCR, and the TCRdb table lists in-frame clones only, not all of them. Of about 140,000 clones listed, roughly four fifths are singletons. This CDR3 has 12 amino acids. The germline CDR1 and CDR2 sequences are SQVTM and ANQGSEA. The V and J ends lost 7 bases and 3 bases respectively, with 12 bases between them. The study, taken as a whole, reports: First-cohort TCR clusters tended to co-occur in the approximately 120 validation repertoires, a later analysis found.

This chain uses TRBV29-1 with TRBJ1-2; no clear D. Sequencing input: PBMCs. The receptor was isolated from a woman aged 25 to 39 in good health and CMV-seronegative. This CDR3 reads CSARAQDYGYTF. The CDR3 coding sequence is TGCAGCGCCAGAGCCCAGGACTATGGCTACACCTTC.